The clone carrying this T cell receptor (beta chain) has a count of ten or more. Its cognate antigen is unknown. This sample is drawn from a study of T cell responses to AZD1222 COVID-19 vaccine. Study as a whole: The study pooled second doses at about 4 or about 12 weeks. Overall study findings and caveats: There were mostly white British donors and more females than males, and clonal diversity was possibly underestimated. Baseline serology detected seropositivity in only five or six AZD1222 recipients.

CDR3 length: 19 residues. V was pared by 1 base and J by 4 bases, with 11 bases of the junction left unmatched. Germline V gene data show CDR1 as SEHNR and CDR2 as FQNEAQ (reference sequence). Sequencing was performed with immunoSEQ multiplex PCR; in TCRdb, only in-frame clones are kept and a portion is missing. The sample holds some 150,000 clones, around 91% seen once. Sequences were derived from peripheral blood, sampled on day 0 of AZD1222 vaccination. This receptor was obtained from an adult in good health. The rearrangement uses TRBV7-9 and TRBJ2-2, with 11 bases lining up with TRBD2. The CDR3 bases are TGTGCCAGCAGCTTAGGGCTAGCGGGAGGAAATCTGCTCACCGGGGAGCTGTTTTTT. Translation: CASSLGLAGGNLLTGELFF.